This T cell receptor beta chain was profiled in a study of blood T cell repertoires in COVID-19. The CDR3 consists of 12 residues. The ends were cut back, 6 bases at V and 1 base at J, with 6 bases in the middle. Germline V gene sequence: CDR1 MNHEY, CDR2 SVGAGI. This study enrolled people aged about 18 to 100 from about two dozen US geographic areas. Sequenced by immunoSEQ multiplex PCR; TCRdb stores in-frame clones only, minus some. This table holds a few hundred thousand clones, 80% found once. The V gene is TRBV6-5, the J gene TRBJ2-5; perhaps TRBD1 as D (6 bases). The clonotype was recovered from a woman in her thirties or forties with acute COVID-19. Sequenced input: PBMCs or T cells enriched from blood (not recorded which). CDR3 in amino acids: CASRQGQETQYF. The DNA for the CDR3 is TGTGCCAGCAGACAGGGCCAAGAGACCCAGTACTTC.